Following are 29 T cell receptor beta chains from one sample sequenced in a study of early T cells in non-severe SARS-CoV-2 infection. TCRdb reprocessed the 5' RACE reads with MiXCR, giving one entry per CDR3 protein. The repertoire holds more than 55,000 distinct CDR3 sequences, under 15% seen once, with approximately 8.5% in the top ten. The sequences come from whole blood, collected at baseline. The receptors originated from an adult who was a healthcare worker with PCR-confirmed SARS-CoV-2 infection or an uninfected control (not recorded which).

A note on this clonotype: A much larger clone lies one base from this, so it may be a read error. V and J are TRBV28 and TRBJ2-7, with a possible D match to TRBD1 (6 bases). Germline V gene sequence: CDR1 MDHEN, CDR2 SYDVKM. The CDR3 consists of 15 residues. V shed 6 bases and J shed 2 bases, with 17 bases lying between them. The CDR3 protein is CASSEGEHWTYEQYF. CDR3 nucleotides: TGTGCCAGCAGCGAGGGGGAACACTGGACCTACGAGCAGTACTTC.

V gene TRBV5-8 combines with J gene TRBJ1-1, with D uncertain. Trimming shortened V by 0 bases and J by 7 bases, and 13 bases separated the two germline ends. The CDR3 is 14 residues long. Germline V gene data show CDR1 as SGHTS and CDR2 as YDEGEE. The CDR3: CASSLGRGIGEAFF. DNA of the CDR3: TGTGCCAGCAGCTTGGGCCGGGGTATCGGTGAAGCTTTCTTT.

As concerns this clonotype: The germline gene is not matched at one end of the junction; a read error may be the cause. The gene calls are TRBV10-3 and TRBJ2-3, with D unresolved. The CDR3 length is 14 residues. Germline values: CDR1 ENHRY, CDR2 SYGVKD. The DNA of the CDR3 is TGTGCCATCAGTGAGGAGAATAGCAAAGATACGCAGTATTTT. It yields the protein CAISEENSKDTQYF.

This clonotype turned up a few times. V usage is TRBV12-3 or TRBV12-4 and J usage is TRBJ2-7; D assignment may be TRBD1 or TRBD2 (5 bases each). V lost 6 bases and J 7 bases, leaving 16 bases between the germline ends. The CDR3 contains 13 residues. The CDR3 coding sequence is TGTGCCAGCAGGGCACCTTCGGGACGAGAGCAGTACTTC. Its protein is CASRAPSGREQYF.

For the CDR3, the DNA is TGCAGTGCTAGAGCCCCCGGACCCTACGAGCAGTACTTC. The encoded protein is CSARAPGPYEQYF. The chain joins TRBV20-1 to TRBJ2-7; D unresolved. The germline CDR1 and CDR2 sequences are DFQATT and SNEGSKA (reference sequence). Trimming removed 1 base from V and 2 bases from J, with 9 bases in between. CDR3 length equals 13 residues.

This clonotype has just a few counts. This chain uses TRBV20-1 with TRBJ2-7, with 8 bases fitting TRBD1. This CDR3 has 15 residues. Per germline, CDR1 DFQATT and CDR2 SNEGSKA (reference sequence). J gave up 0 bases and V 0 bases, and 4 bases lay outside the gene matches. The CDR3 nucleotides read TGCAGTGCTAGAGATAGGGACAGGCACTCCTACGAGCAGTACTTC. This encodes CSARDRDRHSYEQYF.

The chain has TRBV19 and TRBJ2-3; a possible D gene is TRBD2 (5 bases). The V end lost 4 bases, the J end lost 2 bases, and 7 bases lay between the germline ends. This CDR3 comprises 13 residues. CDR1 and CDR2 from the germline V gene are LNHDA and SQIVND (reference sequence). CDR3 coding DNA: TGTGCCAGTAGTAACGGGGTCACAGATACGCAGTATTTT. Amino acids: CASSNGVTDTQYF.

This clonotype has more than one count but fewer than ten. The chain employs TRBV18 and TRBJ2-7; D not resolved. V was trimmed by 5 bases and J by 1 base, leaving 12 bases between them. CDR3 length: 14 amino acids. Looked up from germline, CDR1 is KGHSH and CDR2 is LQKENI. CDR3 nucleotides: TGTGCCAGCTCAATTCCAGGCCAATCCTACGAGCAGTACTTC. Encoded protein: CASSIPGQSYEQYF. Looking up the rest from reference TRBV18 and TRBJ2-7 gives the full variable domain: NAGVMQNPRHLVRRRGQEARLRCSPMKGHSHVYWYRQLPEEGLKFMVYLQKENIIDESGMPKERFSAEFPKEGPSILRIQQVVRGDSAAYFCASSIPGQSYEQYFGPGTRLTVT.

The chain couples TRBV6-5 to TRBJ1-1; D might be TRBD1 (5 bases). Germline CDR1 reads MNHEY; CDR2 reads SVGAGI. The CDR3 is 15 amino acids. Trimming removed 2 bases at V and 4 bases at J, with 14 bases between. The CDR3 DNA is TGTGCCAGCAGTTACCGACCGAGGGGAGTCACTGAAGCTTTCTTT. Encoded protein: CASSYRPRGVTEAFF.

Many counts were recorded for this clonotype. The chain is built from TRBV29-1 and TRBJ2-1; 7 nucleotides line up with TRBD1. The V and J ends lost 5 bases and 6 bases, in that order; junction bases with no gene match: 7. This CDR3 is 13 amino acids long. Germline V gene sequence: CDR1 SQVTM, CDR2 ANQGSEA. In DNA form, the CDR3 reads TGCAGCGTTCGGACAGGCGGTATCAATGAGCAGTTCTTC. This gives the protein CSVRTGGINEQFF.

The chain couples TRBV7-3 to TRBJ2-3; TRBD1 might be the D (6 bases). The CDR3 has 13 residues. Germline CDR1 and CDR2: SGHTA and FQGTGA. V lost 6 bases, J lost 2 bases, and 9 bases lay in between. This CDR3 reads CASRGDNTDTQYF. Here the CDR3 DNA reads TGTGCCAGCAGGGGGGACAACACAGATACGCAGTATTTT.

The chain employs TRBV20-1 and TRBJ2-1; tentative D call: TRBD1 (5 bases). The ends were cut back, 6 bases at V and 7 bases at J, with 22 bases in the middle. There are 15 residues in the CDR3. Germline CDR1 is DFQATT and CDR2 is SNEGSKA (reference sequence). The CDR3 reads CSANGGPGMGNEQFF. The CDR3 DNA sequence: TGCAGTGCCAACGGCGGCCCAGGGATGGGAAATGAGCAGTTCTTC.

CDR3 bases: TGTGCCAGCAATGGAGAGACCCAGTACTTC. Its translation: CASNGETQYF. This chain joins TRBV2 and TRBJ2-5; D remains unclear. Germline V gene sequence: CDR1 SNHLY, CDR2 FYNNEI. Trimming removed 7 bases at V and 4 bases at J, with 4 bases between. The CDR3 contains 10 residues.

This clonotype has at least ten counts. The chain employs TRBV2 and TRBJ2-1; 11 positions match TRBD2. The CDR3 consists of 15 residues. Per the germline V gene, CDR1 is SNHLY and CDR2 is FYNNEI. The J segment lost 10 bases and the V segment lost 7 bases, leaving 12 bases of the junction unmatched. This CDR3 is CASTRTSGPSPEQFF. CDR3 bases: TGTGCCAGCACCCGGACTAGCGGGCCGTCTCCGGAGCAGTTCTTC.

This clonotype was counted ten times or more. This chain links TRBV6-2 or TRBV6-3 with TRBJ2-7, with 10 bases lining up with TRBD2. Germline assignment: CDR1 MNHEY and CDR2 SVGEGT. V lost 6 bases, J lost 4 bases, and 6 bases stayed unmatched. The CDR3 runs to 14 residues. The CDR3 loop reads CASSPSGSRYEQYF. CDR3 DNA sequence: TGTGCCAGCAGCCCTAGCGGGAGTCGTTACGAGCAGTACTTC.

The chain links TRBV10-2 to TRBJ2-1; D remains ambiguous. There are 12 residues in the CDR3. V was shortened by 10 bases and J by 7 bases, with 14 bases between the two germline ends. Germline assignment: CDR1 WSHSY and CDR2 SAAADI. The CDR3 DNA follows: TGCGCCATTTCCGGGCCGCGAAATGAGCAGTTCTTC. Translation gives CAISGPRNEQFF.

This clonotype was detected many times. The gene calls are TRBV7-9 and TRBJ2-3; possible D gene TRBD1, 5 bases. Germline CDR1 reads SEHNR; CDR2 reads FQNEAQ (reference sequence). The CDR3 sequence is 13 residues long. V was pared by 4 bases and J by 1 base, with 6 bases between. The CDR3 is CASSSRGTDTQYF. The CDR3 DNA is TGTGCCAGCAGCTCCAGGGGCACAGATACGCAGTATTTT.

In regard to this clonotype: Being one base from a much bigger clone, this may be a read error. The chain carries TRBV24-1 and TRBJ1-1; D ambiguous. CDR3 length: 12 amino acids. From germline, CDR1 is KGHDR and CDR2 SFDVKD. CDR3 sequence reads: CVTSGMNTEAFF. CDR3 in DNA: TGTGTCACCAGTGGTATGAACACTGAAGCTTTCTTT.

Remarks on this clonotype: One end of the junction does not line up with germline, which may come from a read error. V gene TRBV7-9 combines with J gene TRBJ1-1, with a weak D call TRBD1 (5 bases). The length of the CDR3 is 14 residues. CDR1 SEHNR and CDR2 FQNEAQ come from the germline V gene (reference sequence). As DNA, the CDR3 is TGTGCCAGCAGCTTTCGGACGGAAGGGACTGAAGTTTTCTTT. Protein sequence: CASSFRTEGTEVFF.

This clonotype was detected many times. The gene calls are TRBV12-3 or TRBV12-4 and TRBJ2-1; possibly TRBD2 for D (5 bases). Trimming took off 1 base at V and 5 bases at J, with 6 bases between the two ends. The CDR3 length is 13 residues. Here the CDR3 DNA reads TGTGCCAGCAGTTTAGGTAGCGACAATGAGCAGTTCTTC. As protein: CASSLGSDNEQFF.

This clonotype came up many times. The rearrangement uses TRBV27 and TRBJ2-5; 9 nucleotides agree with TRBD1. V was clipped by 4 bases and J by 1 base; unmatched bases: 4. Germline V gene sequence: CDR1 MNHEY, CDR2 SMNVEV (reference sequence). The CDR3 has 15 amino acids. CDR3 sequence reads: CASSWDRVGQETQYF. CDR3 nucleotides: TGTGCCAGCAGTTGGGACAGGGTGGGCCAAGAGACCCAGTACTTC.

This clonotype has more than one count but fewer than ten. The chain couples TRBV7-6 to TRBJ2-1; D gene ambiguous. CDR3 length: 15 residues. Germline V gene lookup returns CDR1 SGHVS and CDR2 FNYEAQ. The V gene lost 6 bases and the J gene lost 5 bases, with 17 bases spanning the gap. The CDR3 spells CASSLRWGTDNEQFF. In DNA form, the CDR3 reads TGTGCCAGCAGTCTAAGGTGGGGAACGGACAATGAGCAGTTCTTC. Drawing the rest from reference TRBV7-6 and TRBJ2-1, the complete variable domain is GAGVSQSPRYKVTKRGQDVALRCDPISGHVSLYWYRQALGQGPEFLTYFNYEAQQDKSGLPNDRFSAERPEGSISTLTIQRTEQRDSAMYRCASSLRWGTDNEQFFGPGTRLTVL.

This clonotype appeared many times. CDR3 DNA sequence: TGTGCCAGCAGCCATCGAGGGGGGGCAAGACAGCCCCAGCATTTT. This encodes CASSHRGGARQPQHF. V is TRBV28 and J is TRBJ1-5, with TRBD1 as a possible D gene (6 bases). Deletions cut 6 bases from V and 7 bases from J, with 19 bases between. The CDR3 runs 15 residues. CDR1 is MDHEN, CDR2 SYDVKM, per germline.

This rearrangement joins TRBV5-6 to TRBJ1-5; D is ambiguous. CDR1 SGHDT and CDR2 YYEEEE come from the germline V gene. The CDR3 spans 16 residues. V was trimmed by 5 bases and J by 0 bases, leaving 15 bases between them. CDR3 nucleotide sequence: TGTGCCAGCAGTATTGGGATCGGAAATAGCAATCAGCCCCAGCATTTT. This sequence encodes CASSIGIGNSNQPQHF.

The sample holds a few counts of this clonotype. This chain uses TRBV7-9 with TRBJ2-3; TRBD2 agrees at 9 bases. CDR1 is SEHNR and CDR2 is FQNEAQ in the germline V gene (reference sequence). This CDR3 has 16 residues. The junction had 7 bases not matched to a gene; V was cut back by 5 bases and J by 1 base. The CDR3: CASSAGLALGTDTQYF. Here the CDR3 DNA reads TGTGCCAGCAGCGCGGGACTAGCTTTGGGCACAGATACGCAGTATTTT.

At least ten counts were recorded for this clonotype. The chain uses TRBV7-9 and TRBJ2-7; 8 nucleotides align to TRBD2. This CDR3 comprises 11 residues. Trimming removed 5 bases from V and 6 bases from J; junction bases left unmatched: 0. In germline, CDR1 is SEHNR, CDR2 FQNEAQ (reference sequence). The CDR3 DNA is TGTGCCAGCAGCGCGGGGGGCGAGCAGTACTTC. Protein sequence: CASSAGGEQYF.

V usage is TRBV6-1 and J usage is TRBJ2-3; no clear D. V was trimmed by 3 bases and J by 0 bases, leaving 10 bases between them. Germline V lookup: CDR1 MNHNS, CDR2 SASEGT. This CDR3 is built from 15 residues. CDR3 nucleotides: TGTGCCAGCAGTGAGCGGCAGCTCAGCACAGATACGCAGTATTTT. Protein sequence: CASSERQLSTDTQYF.

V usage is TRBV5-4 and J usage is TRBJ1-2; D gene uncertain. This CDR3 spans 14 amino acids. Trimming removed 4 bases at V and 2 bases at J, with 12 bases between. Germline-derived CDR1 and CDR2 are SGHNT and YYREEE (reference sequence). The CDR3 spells CASSPRGENYGYTF. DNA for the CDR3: TGTGCCAGCAGCCCACGCGGGGAAAACTATGGCTACACCTTC.

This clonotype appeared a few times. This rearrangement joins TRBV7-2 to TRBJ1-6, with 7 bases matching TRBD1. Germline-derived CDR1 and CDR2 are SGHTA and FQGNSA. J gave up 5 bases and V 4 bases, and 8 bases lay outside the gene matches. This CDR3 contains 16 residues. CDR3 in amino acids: CASSYRTGTDNSPLHF. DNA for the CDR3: TGTGCCAGCAGCTACCGGACAGGAACAGATAATTCACCCCTCCACTTT.